This T cell receptor (beta chain) was recovered during a study of blood T cell repertoires in COVID-19. Study as a whole: Researchers got acute and convalescent COVID-19 samples from the United States, Italy and Spain. From T cells, B-cell-depleted T cells, or PBMCs came the material, which was cDNA or gDNA.

Germline-derived CDR1 and CDR2 are SEHNR and FQNEAQ (reference sequence). The length of the CDR3 is 14 residues. V gave up 8 bases and J gave up 5 bases; unmatched junction bases: 9. In the original workflow: Amplifying reference gene primers gave estimates of nucleated cell counts. Clones were sequenced by immunoSEQ multiplex PCR, and TCRdb holds only the in-frame ones, with some missing. The D gene and trimming were derived from the DNA, and the V and J assignments and clone size from that table. The table lists 25,000 to 35,000 clones, approximately 85% of them singletons. The V call is TRBV7-9, the J call TRBJ2-7, with 10 bases matching TRBD1. This receptor was obtained from a man aged 55 to 70 with active COVID-19. What was sequenced was peripheral blood. Here the CDR3 reads CASQTGTGVHEQYF. In DNA, the CDR3 is TGTGCCAGCCAGACCGGGACAGGGGTACACGAGCAGTACTTC. The variable domain in full, with the rest retrieved from reference TRBV7-9 and TRBJ2-7, is DTGVSQNPRHKITKRGQNVTFRCDPISEHNRLYWYRQTLGQGPEFLTYFQNEAQLEKSRLLSDRFSAERPKGSFSTLEIQRTEQGDSAMYLCASQTGTGVHEQYFGPGTRLTVT.